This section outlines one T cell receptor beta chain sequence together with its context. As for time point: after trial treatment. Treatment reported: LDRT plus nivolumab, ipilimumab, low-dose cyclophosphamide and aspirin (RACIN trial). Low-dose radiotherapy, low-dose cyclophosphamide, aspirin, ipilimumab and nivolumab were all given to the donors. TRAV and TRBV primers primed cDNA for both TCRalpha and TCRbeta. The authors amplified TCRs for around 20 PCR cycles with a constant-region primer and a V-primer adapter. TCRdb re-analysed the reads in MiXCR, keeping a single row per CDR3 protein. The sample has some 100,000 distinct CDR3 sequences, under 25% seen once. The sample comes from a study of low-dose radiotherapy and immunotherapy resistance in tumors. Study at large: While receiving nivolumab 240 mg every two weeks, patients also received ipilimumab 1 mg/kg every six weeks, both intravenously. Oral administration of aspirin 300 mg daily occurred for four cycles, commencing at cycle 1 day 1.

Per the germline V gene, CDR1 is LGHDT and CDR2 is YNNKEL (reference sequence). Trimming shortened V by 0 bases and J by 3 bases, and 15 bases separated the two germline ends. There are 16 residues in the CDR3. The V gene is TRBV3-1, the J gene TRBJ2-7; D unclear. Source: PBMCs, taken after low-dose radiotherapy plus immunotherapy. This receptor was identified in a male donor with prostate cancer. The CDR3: CASSQDRSPLSYEQYF. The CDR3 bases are TGTGCCAGCAGCCAAGATCGGTCCCCGCTCAGCTACGAGCAGTACTTC.